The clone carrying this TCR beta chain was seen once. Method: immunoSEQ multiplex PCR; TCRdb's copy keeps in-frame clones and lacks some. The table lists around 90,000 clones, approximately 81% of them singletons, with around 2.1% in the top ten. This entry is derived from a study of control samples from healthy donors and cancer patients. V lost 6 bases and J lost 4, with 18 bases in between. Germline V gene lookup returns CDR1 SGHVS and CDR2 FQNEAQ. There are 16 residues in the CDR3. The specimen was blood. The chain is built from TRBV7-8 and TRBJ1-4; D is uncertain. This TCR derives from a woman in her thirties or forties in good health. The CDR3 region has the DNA TGTGCCAGCAGACCTAGCCGGGGAAAGCTTAATGAAAAACTGTTTTTT. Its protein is CASRPSRGKLNEKLFF. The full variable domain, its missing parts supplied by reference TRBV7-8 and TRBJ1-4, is GAGVSQSPRYKVAKRGQDVALRCDPISGHVSLFWYQQALGQGPEFLTYFQNEAQLDKSGLPSDRFFAERPEGSVSTLKIQRTQQEDSAVYLCASRPSRGKLNEKLFFGSGTQLSVL.